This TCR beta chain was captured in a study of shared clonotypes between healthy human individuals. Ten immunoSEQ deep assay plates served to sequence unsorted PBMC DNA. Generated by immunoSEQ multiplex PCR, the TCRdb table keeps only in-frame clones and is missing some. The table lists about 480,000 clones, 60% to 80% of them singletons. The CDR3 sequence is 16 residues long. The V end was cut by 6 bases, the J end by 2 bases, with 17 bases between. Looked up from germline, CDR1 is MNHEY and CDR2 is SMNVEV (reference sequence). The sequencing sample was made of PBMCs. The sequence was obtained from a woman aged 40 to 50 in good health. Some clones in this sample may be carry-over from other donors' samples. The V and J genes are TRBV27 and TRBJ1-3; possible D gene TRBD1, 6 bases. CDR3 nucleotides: TGTGCCAGCAGCCCCCTCCTCAGGGGTGCTGGAAACACCATATATTTT. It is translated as CASSPLLRGAGNTIYF.